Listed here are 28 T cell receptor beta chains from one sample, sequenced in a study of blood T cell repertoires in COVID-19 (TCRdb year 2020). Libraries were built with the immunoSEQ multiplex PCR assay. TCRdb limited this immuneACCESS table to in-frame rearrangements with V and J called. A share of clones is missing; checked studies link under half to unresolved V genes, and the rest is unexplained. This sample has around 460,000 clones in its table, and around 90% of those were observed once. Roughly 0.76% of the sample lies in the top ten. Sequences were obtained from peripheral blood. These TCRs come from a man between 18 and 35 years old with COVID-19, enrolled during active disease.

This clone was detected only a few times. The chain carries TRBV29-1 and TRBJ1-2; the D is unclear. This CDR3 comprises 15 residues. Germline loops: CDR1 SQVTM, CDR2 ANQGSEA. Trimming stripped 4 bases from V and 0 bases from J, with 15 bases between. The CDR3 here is CSVVRQEEANYGYTF. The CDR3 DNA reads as TGCAGCGTTGTCAGGCAGGAGGAGGCTAACTATGGCTACACCTTC.

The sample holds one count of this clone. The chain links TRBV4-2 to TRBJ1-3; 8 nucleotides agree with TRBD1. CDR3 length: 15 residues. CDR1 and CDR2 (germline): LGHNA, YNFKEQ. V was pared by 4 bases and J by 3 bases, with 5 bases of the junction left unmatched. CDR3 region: CASSPDRVDGNTIYF. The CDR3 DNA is TGTGCCAGCAGCCCGGACAGGGTAGATGGAAACACCATATATTTT.

For the CDR3, the DNA is TGTGCCAGCAGTCCTACCGGTCGGCGGAAAGCTTTCTTT. This translates into CASSPTGRRKAFF. The chain couples TRBV6-5 to TRBJ1-1; unclear D gene. Trimming left V 5 bases short and J 9 bases short, with 16 bases between. The germline gives CDR1 MNHEY, CDR2 SVGAGI. The CDR3 length is 13 residues.

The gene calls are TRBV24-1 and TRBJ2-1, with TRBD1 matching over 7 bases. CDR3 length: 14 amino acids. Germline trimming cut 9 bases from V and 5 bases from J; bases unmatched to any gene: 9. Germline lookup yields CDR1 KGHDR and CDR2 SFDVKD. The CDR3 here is CATGPRTGNNEQFF. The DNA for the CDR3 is TGTGCCACCGGGCCCAGGACAGGAAACAATGAGCAGTTCTTC.

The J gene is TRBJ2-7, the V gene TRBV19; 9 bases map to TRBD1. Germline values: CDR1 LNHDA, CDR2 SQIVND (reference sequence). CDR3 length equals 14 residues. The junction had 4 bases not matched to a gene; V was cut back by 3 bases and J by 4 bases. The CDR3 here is CASSIGTGMYEQYF. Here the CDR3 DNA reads TGTGCCAGTAGTATCGGGACAGGGATGTACGAGCAGTACTTC. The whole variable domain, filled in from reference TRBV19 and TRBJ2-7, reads DGGITQSPKYLFRKEGQNVTLSCEQNLNHDAMYWYRQDPGQGLRLIYYSQIVNDFQKGDIAEGYSVSREKKESFPLTVTSAQKNPTAFYLCASSIGTGMYEQYFGPGTRLTVT.

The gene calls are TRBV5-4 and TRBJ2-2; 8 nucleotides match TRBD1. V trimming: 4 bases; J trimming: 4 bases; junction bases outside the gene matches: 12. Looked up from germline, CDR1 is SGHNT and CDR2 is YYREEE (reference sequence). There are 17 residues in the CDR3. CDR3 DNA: TGTGCCAGCAGCGTCCCTCCAGGGGGCGCTGGCACCGGGGAGCTGTTTTTT. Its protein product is CASSVPPGGAGTGELFF.

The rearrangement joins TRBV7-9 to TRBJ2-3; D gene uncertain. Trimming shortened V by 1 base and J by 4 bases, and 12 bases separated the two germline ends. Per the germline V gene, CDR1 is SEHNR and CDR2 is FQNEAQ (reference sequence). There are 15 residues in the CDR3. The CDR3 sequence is CASSLDLVDSDTQYF. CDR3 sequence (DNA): TGTGCCAGCAGCTTAGATCTGGTAGACTCAGATACGCAGTATTTT.

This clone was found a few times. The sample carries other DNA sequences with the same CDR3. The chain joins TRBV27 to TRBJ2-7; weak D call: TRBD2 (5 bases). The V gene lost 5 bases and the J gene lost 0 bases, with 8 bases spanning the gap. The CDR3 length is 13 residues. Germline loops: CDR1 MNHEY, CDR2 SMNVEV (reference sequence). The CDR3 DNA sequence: TGTGCCAGCAGTCTTAGCGTCTCCTACGAGCAGTACTTC. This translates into CASSLSVSYEQYF.

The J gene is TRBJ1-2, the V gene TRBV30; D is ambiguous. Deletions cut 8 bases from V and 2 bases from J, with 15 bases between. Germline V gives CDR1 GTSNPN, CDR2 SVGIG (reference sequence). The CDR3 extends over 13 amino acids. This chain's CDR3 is CALGRQANYGYTF. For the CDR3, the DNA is TGTGCCCTGGGTCGGCAGGCAAACTATGGCTACACCTTC.

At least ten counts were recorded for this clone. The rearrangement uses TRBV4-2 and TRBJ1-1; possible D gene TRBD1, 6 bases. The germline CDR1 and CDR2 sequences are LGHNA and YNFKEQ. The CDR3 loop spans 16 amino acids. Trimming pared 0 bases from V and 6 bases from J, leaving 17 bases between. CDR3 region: CASSQDLGKKGAEAFF. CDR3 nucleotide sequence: TGTGCCAGCAGCCAAGATTTAGGTAAGAAGGGGGCTGAAGCTTTCTTT.

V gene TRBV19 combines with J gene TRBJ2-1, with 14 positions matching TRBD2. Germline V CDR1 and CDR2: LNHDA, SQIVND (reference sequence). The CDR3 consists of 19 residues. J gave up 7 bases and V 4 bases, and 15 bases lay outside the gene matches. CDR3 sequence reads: CASSTLRTSGRRVGNEQFF. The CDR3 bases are TGTGCCAGTAGTACCCTACGGACTAGCGGGAGGAGGGTGGGAAATGAGCAGTTCTTC.

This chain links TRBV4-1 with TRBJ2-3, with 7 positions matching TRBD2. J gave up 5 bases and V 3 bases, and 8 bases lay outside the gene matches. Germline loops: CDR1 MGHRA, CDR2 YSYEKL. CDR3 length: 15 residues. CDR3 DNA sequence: TGCGCCAGCAGCCAGATAGGACTAGTCCGAGATACGCAGTATTTT. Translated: CASSQIGLVRDTQYF.

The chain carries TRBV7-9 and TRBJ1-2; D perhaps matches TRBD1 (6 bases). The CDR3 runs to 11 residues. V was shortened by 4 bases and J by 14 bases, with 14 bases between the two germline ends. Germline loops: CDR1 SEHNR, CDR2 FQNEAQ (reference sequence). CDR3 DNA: TGTGCCAGCAGCTCCGCGCAGGGGCCGACCTTC. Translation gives CASSSAQGPTF.

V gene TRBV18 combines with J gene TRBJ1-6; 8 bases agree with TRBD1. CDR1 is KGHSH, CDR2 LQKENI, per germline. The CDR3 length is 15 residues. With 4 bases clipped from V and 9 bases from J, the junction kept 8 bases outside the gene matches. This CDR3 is CASSLTDRAGSPLHF. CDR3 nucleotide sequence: TGTGCCAGCTCACTGACGGACAGGGCGGGTTCACCCCTCCACTTT. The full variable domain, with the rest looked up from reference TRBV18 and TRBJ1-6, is NAGVMQNPRHLVRRRGQEARLRCSPMKGHSHVYWYRQLPEEGLKFMVYLQKENIIDESGMPKERFSAEFPKEGPSILRIQQVVRGDSAAYFCASSLTDRAGSPLHFGNGTRLTVT.

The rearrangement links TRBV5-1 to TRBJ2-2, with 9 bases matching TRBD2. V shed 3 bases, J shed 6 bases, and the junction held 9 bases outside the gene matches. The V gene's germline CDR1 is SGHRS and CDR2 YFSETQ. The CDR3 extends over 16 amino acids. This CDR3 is CASSSRSGGIAGELFF. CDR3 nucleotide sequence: TGCGCCAGCAGCTCTCGCAGCGGGGGGATCGCCGGGGAGCTGTTTTTT.

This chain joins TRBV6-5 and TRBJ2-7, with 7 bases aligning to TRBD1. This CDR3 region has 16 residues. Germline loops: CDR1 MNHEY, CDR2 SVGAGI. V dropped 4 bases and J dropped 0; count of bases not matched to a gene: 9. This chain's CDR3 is CASSSALGQDSYEQYF. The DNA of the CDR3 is TGTGCCAGCAGTTCCGCCTTAGGACAGGACTCCTACGAGCAGTACTTC.

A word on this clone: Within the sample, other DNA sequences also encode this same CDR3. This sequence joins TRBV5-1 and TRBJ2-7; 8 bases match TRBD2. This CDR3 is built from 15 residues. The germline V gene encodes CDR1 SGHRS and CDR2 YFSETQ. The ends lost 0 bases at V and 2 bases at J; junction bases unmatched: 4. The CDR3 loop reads CASSLATSGTYEQYF. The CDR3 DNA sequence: TGCGCCAGCAGCTTGGCCACTAGCGGTACCTACGAGCAGTACTTC. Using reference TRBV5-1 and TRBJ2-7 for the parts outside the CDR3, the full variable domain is KAGVTQTPRYLIKTRGQQVTLSCSPISGHRSVSWYQQTPGQGLQFLFEYFSETQRNKGNFPGRFSGRQFSNSRSEMNVSTLELGDSALYLCASSLATSGTYEQYFGPGTRLTVT.

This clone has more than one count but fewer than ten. The CDR3 sequence is CATSLEQGLLGGYTF. The CDR3, as DNA: TGTGCCACCAGCCTGGAACAGGGGCTCTTAGGGGGCTACACCTTC. The J gene is TRBJ1-2, the V gene TRBV15; 7 positions agree with TRBD1. This CDR3 is built from 15 residues. The V segment lost 5 bases and the J segment 8 bases; nucleotides outside the gene matches: 14. Germline V gene sequence: CDR1 LNHNV, CDR2 YYDKDF (reference sequence).

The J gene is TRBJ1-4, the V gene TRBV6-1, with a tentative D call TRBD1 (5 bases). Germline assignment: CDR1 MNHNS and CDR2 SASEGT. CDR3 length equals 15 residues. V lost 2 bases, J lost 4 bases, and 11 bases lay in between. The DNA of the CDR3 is TGTGCCAGCAGTGAACGTTCGGGGGTTAATGAAAAACTGTTTTTT. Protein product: CASSERSGVNEKLFF.

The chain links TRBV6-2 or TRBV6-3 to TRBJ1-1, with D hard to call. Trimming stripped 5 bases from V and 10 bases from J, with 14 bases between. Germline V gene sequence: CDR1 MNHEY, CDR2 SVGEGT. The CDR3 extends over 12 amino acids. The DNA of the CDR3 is TGTGCCAGCAGTCTGGGGAGGCGTGGAGCTTTCTTT. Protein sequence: CASSLGRRGAFF.

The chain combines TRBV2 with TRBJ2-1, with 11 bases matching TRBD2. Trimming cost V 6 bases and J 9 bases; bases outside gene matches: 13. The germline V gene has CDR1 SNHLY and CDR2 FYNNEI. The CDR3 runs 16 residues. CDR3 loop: CASRNTPTSGSGEQFF. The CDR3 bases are TGTGCCAGCAGAAACACCCCCACTAGCGGGAGTGGTGAGCAGTTCTTC.

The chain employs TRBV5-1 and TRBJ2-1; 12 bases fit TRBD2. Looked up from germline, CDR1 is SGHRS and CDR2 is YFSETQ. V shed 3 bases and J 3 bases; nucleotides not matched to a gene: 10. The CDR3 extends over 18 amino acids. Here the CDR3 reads CASSWPRLAGVVYNEQFF. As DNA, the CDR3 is TGCGCCAGCAGCTGGCCGCGACTAGCGGGAGTGGTCTACAATGAGCAGTTCTTC.

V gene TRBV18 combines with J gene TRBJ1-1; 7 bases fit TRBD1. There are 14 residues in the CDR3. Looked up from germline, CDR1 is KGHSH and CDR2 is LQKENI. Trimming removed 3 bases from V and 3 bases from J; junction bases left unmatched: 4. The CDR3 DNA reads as TGTGCCAGCTCACCGGTTGGGACAGACACTGAAGCTTTCTTT. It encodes CASSPVGTDTEAFF.

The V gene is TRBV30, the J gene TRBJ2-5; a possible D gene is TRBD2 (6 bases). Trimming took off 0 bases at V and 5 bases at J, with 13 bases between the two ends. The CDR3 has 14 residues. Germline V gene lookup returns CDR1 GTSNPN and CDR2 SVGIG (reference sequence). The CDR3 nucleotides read TGTGCCTGGAGTGTACGCGGGGTAGGGGAGACCCAGTACTTC. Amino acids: CAWSVRGVGETQYF.

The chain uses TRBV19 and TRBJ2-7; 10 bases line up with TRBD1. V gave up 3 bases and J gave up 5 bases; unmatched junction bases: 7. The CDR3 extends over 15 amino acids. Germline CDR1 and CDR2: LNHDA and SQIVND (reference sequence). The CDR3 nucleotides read TGTGCCAGTAGTATTCCGGGACAGGGGATCCACGAGCAGTACTTC. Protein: CASSIPGQGIHEQYF. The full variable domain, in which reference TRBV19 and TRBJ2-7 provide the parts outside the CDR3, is DGGITQSPKYLFRKEGQNVTLSCEQNLNHDAMYWYRQDPGQGLRLIYYSQIVNDFQKGDIAEGYSVSREKKESFPLTVTSAQKNPTAFYLCASSIPGQGIHEQYFGPGTRLTVT.

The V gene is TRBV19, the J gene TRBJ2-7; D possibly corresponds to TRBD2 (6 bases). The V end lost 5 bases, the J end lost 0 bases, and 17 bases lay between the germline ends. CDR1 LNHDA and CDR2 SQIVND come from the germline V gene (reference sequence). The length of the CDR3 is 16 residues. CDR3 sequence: CASSPRRDFSSYEQYF. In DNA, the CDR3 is TGTGCCAGTAGTCCACGCCGGGACTTTAGCTCCTACGAGCAGTACTTC.

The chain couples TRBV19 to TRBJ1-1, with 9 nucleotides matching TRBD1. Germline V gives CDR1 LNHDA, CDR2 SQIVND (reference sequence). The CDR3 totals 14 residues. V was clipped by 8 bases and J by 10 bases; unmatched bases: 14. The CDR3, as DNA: TGTGCCAGTTCTAATACGAGGGGGACAGGGCTAGCTTTCTTT. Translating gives CASSNTRGTGLAFF.

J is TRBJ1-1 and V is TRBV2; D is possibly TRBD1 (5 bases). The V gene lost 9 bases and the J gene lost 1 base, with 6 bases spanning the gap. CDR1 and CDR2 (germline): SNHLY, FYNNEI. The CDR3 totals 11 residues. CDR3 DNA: TGTGCCAGTGACAGGAACACTGAAGCTTTCTTT. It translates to CASDRNTEAFF.